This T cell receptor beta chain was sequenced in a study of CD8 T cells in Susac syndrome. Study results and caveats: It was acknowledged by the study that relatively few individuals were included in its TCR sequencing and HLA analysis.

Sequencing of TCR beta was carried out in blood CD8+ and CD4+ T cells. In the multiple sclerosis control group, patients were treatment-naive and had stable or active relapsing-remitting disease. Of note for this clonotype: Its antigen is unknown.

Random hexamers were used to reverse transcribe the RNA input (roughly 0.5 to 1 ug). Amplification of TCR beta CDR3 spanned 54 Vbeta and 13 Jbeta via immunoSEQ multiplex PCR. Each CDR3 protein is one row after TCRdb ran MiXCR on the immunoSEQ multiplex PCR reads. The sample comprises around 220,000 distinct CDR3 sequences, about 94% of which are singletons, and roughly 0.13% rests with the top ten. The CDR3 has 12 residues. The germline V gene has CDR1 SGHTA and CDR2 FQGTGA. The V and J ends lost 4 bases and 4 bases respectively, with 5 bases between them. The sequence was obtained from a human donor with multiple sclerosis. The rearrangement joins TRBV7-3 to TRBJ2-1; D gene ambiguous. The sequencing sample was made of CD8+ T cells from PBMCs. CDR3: CASSSPYNEQFF. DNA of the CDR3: TGTGCCAGCAGCTCCCCTTACAATGAGCAGTTCTTC.